Shown below are 27 T cell receptor beta chains from a single sample sequenced in a study of T cells after yellow fever vaccination. TCRdb passed the 5' RACE reads through MiXCR, listing each CDR3 protein once. The sample holds some 600,000 distinct CDR3 sequences, 9% to 15% seen once. The input for sequencing was PBMCs, taken on the day of the yellow fever booster vaccination. The receptors derive from a young man who received the YFV17D yellow fever vaccine.

This clonotype was detected a few times. V and J are TRBV15 and TRBJ1-2; 8 bases map to TRBD1. Germline lookup yields CDR1 LNHNV and CDR2 YYDKDF (reference sequence). J lost 7 bases, V lost 0 bases, and 4 bases had no gene match. CDR3 length: 14 residues. The CDR3 DNA is TGTGCCACCAGCAGAGATCGGGACAGGATTGGCTACACCTTC. This encodes CATSRDRDRIGYTF.

This clonotype appeared a few times. The chain uses TRBV20-1 and TRBJ2-7, with 8 bases that match TRBD2. J lost 0 bases, V lost 5 bases, and 12 bases had no gene match. The CDR3 is 16 residues long. Germline lookup yields CDR1 DFQATT and CDR2 SNEGSKA (reference sequence). In DNA form, the CDR3 reads TGCAGTGCTGGGGGAGCACTAGCGGAGAGCTCCTACGAGCAGTACTTC. Translated, it gives CSAGGALAESSYEQYF.

This clonotype was counted between two and nine times. The chain couples TRBV5-5 to TRBJ1-2, with no clear D. Germline V gene sequence: CDR1 SGHKS, CDR2 YYEKEE (reference sequence). With 4 bases removed from V and 4 bases from J, the gap between germline ends came to 11 bases. This CDR3 is built from 13 residues. The CDR3 is CASSPDGLYGYTF. In DNA, the CDR3 is TGTGCCAGCAGCCCCGACGGACTCTATGGCTACACCTTC.

Many counts were recorded for this clonotype. This chain connects TRBV21-1 to TRBJ2-7. TRBV21-1 is a pseudogene. The CDR3 is 13 residues long. The CDR3 loop is CASSGSLGYEQYF. CDR3 nucleotide sequence: TGTGCCAGCAGCGGGTCACTCGGGTACGAGCAGTACTTC.

V and J are TRBV5-1 and TRBJ2-3, with D tentatively TRBD2 (5 bases). The CDR3 runs 17 residues. Trimming shortened V by 4 bases and J by 5 bases, and 23 bases separated the two germline ends. The germline CDR1 and CDR2 sequences are SGHRS and YFSETQ. The CDR3 coding sequence is TGCGCCAGCAGCCTATCCTTAGGCGGGCCCGCTGGAGATACGCAGTATTTT. Protein sequence: CASSLSLGGPAGDTQYF. Drawing the rest from reference TRBV5-1 and TRBJ2-3, the complete variable domain is KAGVTQTPRYLIKTRGQQVTLSCSPISGHRSVSWYQQTPGQGLQFLFEYFSETQRNKGNFPGRFSGRQFSNSRSEMNVSTLELGDSALYLCASSLSLGGPAGDTQYFGPGTRLTVL.

The V gene is TRBV14, the J gene TRBJ1-2; D is possibly TRBD1 (5 bases). The CDR3 is 14 amino acids. V was cut by 0 bases and J by 8 bases, with 13 bases left in between. From germline, CDR1 is SGHDN and CDR2 FVKESK. CDR3 nucleotides: TGTGCCAGCAGCCAAGATACATCGTGGGGCGGCTACACCTTC. Its translation is CASSQDTSWGGYTF.

The V gene is TRBV29-1, the J gene TRBJ2-3; D could derive from TRBD1 or TRBD2 (5 bases each). The germline V gene has CDR1 SQVTM and CDR2 ANQGSEA. The CDR3 has 12 residues. The V and J ends lost 4 bases and 9 bases respectively, with 14 bases between them. CDR3: CSVAGTLGTQYF. The DNA for the CDR3 is TGCAGCGTTGCCGGGACCCTAGGGACGCAGTATTTT.

This clonotype appeared a few times. Here the CDR3 reads CASSLDPTSGTKETQYF. For the CDR3, the DNA is TGTGCCAGCAGCTTAGATCCCACTAGCGGGACGAAAGAGACCCAGTACTTC. The chain carries TRBV11-2 and TRBJ2-5; 10 nucleotides line up with TRBD2. The CDR3 runs to 17 residues. With 0 bases clipped from V and 3 bases from J, the junction kept 7 bases outside the gene matches. The germline V gene encodes CDR1 SGHAT and CDR2 FQNNGV.

This clonotype showed up just a few times. V is TRBV27 and J is TRBJ2-7; 9 nucleotides match TRBD2. The CDR3 loop spans 16 amino acids. V dropped 0 bases and J dropped 2; count of bases not matched to a gene: 5. Germline lookup yields CDR1 MNHEY and CDR2 SMNVEV (reference sequence). The CDR3 DNA is TGTGCCAGCAGTTTATCGGTGGCGGGAGGGCCCTACGAGCAGTACTTC. This encodes CASSLSVAGGPYEQYF.

There are a few counts of this clonotype. The rearrangement joins TRBV20-1 to TRBJ2-5; D is possibly TRBD2 (5 bases). The CDR3 has 11 residues. In germline, CDR1 is DFQATT, CDR2 SNEGSKA (reference sequence). V dropped 6 bases and J dropped 7 bases, with 12 bases sitting between them. This CDR3 is CSAAGRGTQYF. The CDR3 DNA reads TGCAGTGCCGCGGGCCGGGGGACCCAGTACTTC.

The V gene is TRBV5-6, the J gene TRBJ2-7; 11 nucleotides agree with TRBD2. The germline V gene has CDR1 SGHDT and CDR2 YYEEEE. Trimming removed 4 bases from V and 3 bases from J; junction bases left unmatched: 9. This CDR3 has 16 amino acids. This CDR3 is CASSPPPGLADYEQYF. The CDR3 nucleotides are TGTGCCAGCAGCCCCCCGCCGGGACTAGCGGACTACGAGCAGTACTTC.

This clonotype was picked up a small number of times. The chain links TRBV6-2 or TRBV6-3 to TRBJ2-1; D is perhaps TRBD2 (5 bases). The CDR3 has 14 residues. The germline V gene encodes CDR1 MNHEY and CDR2 SVGEGT. V was shortened by 10 bases and J by 6 bases, with 19 bases between the two germline ends. CDR3 DNA sequence: TGTGCCATTACCCAGCGGTTGGGGTTCAATGAGCAGTTCTTC. Protein sequence: CAITQRLGFNEQFF.

This clonotype was counted between two and nine times. This chain connects TRBV2 to TRBJ1-6; weak D call: TRBD1 (6 bases). Trimming shortened V by 6 bases and J by 5 bases, and 17 bases separated the two germline ends. This CDR3 comprises 16 residues. Germline V gene data show CDR1 as SNHLY and CDR2 as FYNNEI. DNA for the CDR3: TGTGCCAGCAGAGACTACCCGACAGGTGATAATTCACCCCTCCACTTT. Translation: CASRDYPTGDNSPLHF.

J is TRBJ2-2 and V is TRBV9; 7 bases are shared with TRBD2. The CDR3 is made up of 14 amino acids. Germline CDR1 SGDLS, CDR2 YYNGEE. V shed 6 bases and J 4 bases; nucleotides not matched to a gene: 6. The DNA for the CDR3 is TGTGCCAGCACAGGTGGGAGGGTCACCGGGGAGCTGTTTTTT. Translating gives CASTGGRVTGELFF.

Notes on this clonotype: At one of its ends the junction is not consistent with the germline gene, which may arise from a read error. The V gene is TRBV27, the J gene TRBJ2-1, with TRBD2 as a possible D gene (5 bases). Germline values: CDR1 MNHEY, CDR2 SMNVEV (reference sequence). The length of the CDR3 is 15 residues. In nucleotides, the CDR3 is TGTGCCAGCAGTTTACGGTCCAACGACTACAATGAGCAGTGCTTC. The encoded protein is CASSLRSNDYNEQCF.

In its sample, this clonotype was seen many times. CDR3 region: CSARGTSGRIDEQYF. The CDR3 DNA reads as TGCAGTGCTAGGGGGACTAGCGGGAGGATCGACGAGCAGTACTTC. The V and J genes are TRBV20-1 and TRBJ2-7; TRBD2 matches at 15 bases. CDR3 length equals 15 residues. With 3 bases clipped from V and 5 bases from J, the junction kept 5 bases outside the gene matches. Germline V gives CDR1 DFQATT, CDR2 SNEGSKA (reference sequence).

This clonotype has more than one count but fewer than ten. This rearrangement joins TRBV30 to TRBJ2-4; no reliable D call. This CDR3 is built from 12 residues. CDR1 and CDR2 from the germline V gene are GTSNPN and SVGIG (reference sequence). V was shortened by 3 bases and J by 0 bases, with 3 bases between the two germline ends. Written as DNA, the CDR3 is TGTGCCTGGAGCGGAGCCAAAAACATTCAGTACTTC. Translation gives CAWSGAKNIQYF.

CDR3 loop: CSARRLAGVKIYEQYF. Written as DNA, the CDR3 is TGCAGTGCTAGACGACTAGCGGGAGTAAAAATCTACGAGCAGTACTTC. This chain connects TRBV20-1 to TRBJ2-7; TRBD2 aligns across 12 bases. CDR1 is DFQATT, CDR2 SNEGSKA, per germline (reference sequence). The CDR3 consists of 16 residues. V dropped 2 bases and J dropped 3; count of bases not matched to a gene: 8.

The J gene is TRBJ1-5, the V gene TRBV28, with 10 nucleotides matching TRBD1. The V gene end was trimmed by 6 bases and the J gene end by 5 bases; junction bases not matched to a gene: 4. CDR1 is MDHEN and CDR2 is SYDVKM in the germline V gene. CDR3 length: 14 amino acids. The CDR3 nucleotides read TGTGCCAGCAGAGCCGGGACAGGGGATCAGCCCCAGCATTTT. Its protein product is CASRAGTGDQPQHF.

The V gene is TRBV12-3 or TRBV12-4, the J gene TRBJ1-3, with 8 bases aligning to TRBD1. This CDR3 has 15 amino acids. Trimming removed 6 bases from V and 2 bases from J; junction bases left unmatched: 6. The CDR3 is CASRPSGGAGNTIYF. CDR3 coding DNA: TGTGCCAGCAGGCCCTCAGGGGGCGCTGGAAACACCATATATTTT.

This chain's CDR3 is CASSIPGTGDNEQFF. The CDR3 DNA reads TGTGCCAGTAGTATCCCCGGGACAGGGGACAATGAGCAGTTCTTC. The chain carries TRBV19 and TRBJ2-1; 10 bases are a match to TRBD1. Trimming cost V 3 bases and J 5 bases; bases outside gene matches: 4. Germline V lookup: CDR1 LNHDA, CDR2 SQIVND (reference sequence). The CDR3 contains 15 residues.

The table lists this clonotype with many counts. The gene calls are TRBV6-5 and TRBJ2-7; 9 nucleotides line up with TRBD1. Germline loops: CDR1 MNHEY, CDR2 SVGAGI. J gave up 3 bases and V 6 bases, and 0 bases lay outside the gene matches. This CDR3 is built from 12 residues. The CDR3 DNA is TGTGCCAGCAGGACAGGGGGCTACGAGCAGTACTTC. Protein sequence: CASRTGGYEQYF.

The chain carries TRBV6-4 and TRBJ2-1; 10 positions match TRBD2. Trimming cost V 3 bases and J 4 bases; bases outside gene matches: 3. This CDR3 has 15 amino acids. Germline CDR1 reads MRHNA; CDR2 reads SNTAGT. The CDR3 DNA reads as TGTGCCAGCAGTGAAGTAGCGGGAGGTTACAATGAGCAGTTCTTC. The encoded protein is CASSEVAGGYNEQFF.

The table lists this clonotype with many counts. CDR3 nucleotide sequence: TGTGCCGCGGGCGCCAGGGGGAGAGTGGAGACCCAGTACTTC. Translated, it gives CAAGARGRVETQYF. J is TRBJ2-5 and V is TRBV27; 7 bases are shared with TRBD1. The CDR3 contains 14 residues. Losses at the gene ends were 11 bases for V and 5 bases for J; bases not matched to a gene: 14. The germline V gene has CDR1 MNHEY and CDR2 SMNVEV (reference sequence).

The chain couples TRBV20-1 to TRBJ2-6, with D possibly matching TRBD2 (5 bases). CDR1 DFQATT and CDR2 SNEGSKA come from the germline V gene (reference sequence). Trimming took off 0 bases at V and 1 base at J, with 7 bases between the two ends. The CDR3 has 15 residues. For the CDR3, the DNA is TGCAGTGCTAGAGAGACTACTTCTGGGGCCAACGTCCTGACTTTC. This encodes CSARETTSGANVLTF.

This rearrangement joins TRBV29-1 to TRBJ1-5; 9 nucleotides align to TRBD1. This CDR3 contains 14 residues. After removal of 6 bases from V and 1 base from J, the junction contained 4 bases not matched to a gene. From germline, CDR1 is SQVTM and CDR2 ANQGSEA. CDR3 in DNA: TGCAGCGTGGGACAGGGAGGAAGCAATCAGCCCCAGCATTTT. It encodes CSVGQGGSNQPQHF.

The table lists this clonotype with many counts. CDR3 region: CASSSSGGTQYF. The CDR3 nucleotides are TGTGCCAGCAGCTCGTCCGGAGGGACCCAGTACTTC. V gene TRBV7-8 combines with J gene TRBJ2-5; D may be TRBD2 (5 bases). The CDR3 runs 12 residues. Germline V gives CDR1 SGHVS, CDR2 FQNEAQ. V was cut by 4 bases and J by 7 bases, with 10 bases left in between.